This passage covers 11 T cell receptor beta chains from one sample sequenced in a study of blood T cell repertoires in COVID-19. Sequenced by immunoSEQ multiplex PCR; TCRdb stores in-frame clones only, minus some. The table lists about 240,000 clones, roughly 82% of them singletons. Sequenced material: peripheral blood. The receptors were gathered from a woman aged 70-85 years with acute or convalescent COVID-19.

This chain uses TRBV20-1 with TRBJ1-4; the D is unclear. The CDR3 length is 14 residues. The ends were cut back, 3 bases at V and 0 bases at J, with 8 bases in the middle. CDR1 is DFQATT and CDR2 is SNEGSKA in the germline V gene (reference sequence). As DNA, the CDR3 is TGCAGTGCTAGTCATGGAGCAACTAATGAAAAACTGTTTTTT. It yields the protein CSASHGATNEKLFF.

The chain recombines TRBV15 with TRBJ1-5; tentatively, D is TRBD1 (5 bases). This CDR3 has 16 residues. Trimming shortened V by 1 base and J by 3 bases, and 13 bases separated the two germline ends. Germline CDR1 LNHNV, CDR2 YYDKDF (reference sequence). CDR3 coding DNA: TGTGCCACCAGCAGAGGTGGGAGGGGCGTCAATCAGCCCCAGCATTTT. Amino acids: CATSRGGRGVNQPQHF. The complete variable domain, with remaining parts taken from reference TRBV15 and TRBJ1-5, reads DAMVIQNPRYQVTQFGKPVTLSCSQTLNHNVMYWYQQKSSQAPKLLFHYYDKDFNNEADTPDNFQSRRPNTSFCFLDIRSPGLGDTAMYLCATSRGGRGVNQPQHFGDGTRLSIL.

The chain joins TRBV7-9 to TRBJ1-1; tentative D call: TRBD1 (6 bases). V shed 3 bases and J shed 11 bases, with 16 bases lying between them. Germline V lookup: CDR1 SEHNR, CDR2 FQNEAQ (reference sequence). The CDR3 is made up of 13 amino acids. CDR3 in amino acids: CASSFGGRQGAFF. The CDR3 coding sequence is TGTGCCAGCAGCTTTGGGGGAAGGCAGGGGGCTTTCTTT.

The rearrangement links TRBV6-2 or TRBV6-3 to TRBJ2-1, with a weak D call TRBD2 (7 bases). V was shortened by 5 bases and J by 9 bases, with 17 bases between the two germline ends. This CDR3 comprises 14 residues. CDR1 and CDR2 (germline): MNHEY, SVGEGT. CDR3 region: CASSKLSGGLEQFF. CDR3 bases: TGTGCCAGCAGTAAGCTCTCCGGGGGGCTTGAGCAGTTCTTC.

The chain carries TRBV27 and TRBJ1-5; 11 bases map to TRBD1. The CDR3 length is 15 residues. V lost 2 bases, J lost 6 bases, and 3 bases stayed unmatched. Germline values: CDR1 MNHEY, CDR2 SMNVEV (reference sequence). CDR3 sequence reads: CASSLGTGGGQPQHF. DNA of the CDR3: TGTGCCAGCAGTTTAGGGACAGGGGGTGGTCAGCCCCAGCATTTT.

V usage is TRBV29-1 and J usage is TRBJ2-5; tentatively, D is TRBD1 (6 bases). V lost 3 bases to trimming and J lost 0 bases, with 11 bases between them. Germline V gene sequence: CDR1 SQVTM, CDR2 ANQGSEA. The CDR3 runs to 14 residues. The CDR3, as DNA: TGCAGCGTTGAGTCGGACAGAAACCAAGAGACCCAGTACTTC. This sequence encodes CSVESDRNQETQYF.

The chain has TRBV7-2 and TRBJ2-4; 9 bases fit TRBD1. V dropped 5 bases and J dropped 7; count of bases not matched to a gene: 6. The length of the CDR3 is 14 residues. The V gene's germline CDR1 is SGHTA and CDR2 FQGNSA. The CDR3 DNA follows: TGTGCCAGCAGCACGACAGGGGGTATGAACATTCAGTACTTC. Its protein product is CASSTTGGMNIQYF.

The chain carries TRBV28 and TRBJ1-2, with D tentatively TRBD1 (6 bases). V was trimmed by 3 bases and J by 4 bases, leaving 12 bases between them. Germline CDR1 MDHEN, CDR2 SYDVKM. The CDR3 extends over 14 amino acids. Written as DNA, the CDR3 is TGTGCCAGCAGTTTTGGAGGACAGAGCTATGGCTACACCTTC. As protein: CASSFGGQSYGYTF.

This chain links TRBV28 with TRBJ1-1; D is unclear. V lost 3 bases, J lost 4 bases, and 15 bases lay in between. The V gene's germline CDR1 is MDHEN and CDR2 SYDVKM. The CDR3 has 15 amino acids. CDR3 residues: CASSLFRGRATEAFF. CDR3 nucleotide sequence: TGTGCCAGCAGTTTGTTTCGTGGGAGGGCCACTGAAGCTTTCTTT. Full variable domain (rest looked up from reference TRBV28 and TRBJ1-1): DVKVTQSSRYLVKRTGEKVFLECVQDMDHENMFWYRQDPGLGLRLIYFSYDVKMKEKGDIPEGYSVSREKKERFSLILESASTNQTSMYLCASSLFRGRATEAFFGQGTRLTVV.

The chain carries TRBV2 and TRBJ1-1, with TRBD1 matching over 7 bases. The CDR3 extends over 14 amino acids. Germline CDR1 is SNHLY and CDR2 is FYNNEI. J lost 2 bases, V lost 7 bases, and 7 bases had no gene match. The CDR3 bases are TGTGCCAGCACACAGGGGTTGGGAAACACTGAAGCTTTCTTT. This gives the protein CASTQGLGNTEAFF.

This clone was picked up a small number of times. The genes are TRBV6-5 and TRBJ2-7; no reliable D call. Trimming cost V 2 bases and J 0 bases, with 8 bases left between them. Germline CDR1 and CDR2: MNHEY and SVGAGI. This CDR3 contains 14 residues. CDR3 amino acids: CASSYARNSYEQYF. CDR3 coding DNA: TGTGCCAGCAGTTACGCGAGAAACTCCTACGAGCAGTACTTC.